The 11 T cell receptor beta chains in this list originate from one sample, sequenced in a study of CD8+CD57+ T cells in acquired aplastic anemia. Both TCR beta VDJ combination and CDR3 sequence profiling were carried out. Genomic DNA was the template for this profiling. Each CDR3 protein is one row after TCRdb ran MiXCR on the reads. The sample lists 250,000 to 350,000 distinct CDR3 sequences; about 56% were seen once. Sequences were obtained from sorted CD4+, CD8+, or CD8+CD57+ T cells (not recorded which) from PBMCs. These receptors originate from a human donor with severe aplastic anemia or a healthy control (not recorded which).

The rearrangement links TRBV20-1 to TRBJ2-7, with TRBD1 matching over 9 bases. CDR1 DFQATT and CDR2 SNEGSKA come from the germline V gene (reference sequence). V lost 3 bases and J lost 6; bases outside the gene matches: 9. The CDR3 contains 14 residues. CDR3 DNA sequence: TGCAGTGCTAGCCGGACAGGGGCGAGTTCCGAGCAGTACTTC. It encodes CSASRTGASSEQYF.

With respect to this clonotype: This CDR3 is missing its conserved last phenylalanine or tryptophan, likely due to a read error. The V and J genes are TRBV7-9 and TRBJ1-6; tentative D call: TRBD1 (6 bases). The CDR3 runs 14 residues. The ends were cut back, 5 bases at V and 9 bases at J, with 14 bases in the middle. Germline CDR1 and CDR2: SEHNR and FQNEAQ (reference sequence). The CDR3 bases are TGTGCCAGCAGCCCTACAGGGAGGAGTTCACCCCTCCACTGT. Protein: CASSPTGRSSPLHC.

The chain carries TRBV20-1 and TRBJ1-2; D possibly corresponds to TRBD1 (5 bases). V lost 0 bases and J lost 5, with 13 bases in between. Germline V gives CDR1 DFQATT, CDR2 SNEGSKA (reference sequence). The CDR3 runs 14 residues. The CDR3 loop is CSARDHRRKYGYTF. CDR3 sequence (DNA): TGCAGTGCTAGAGATCACAGGCGCAAGTATGGCTACACCTTC.

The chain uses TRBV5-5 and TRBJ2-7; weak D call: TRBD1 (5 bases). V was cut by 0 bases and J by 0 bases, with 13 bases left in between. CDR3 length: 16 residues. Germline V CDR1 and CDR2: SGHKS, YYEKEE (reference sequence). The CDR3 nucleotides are TGTGCCAGCAGCTTGGGGCTTGGGGCAAGCTCCTACGAGCAGTACTTC. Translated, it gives CASSLGLGASSYEQYF.

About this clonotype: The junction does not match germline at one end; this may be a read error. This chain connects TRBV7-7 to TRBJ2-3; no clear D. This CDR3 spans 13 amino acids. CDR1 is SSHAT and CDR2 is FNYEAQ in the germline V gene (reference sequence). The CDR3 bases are TGTGCTAGCAGTACAGCCGACACAGATACGCAGTATTTT. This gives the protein CASSTADTDTQYF. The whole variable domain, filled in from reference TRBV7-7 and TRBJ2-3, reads GAGVSQSPRYKVTKRGQDVTLRCDPISSHATLYWYQQALGQGPEFLTYFNYEAQPDKSGLPSDRFSAERPEGSISTLTIQRTEQRDSAMYRCASSTADTDTQYFGPGTRLTVL.

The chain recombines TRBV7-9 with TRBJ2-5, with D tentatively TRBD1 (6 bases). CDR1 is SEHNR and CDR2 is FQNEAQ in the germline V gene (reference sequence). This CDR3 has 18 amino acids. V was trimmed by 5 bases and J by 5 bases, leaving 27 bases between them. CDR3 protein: CASSPWGHRFPEWETQYF. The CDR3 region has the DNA TGTGCCAGCAGCCCCTGGGGGCACAGGTTCCCTGAGTGGGAGACCCAGTACTTC.

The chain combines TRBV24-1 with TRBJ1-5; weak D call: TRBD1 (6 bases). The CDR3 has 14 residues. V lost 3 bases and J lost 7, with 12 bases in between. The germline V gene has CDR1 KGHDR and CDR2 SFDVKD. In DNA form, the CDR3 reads TGTGCCACCAGTGATCACAGGGTAGGGCAGCCCCAGCATTTT. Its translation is CATSDHRVGQPQHF.

The CDR3 DNA reads as TGTGCCAGCAGCGTTAGCGGGGTGGGTGGTGAGCAGTACTTC. Translation gives CASSVSGVGGEQYF. The chain couples TRBV7-6 to TRBJ2-7, with TRBD2 matching 8 bases. CDR3 length: 14 residues. J was trimmed by 7 bases and V by 5 bases; bases with no gene match: 10. CDR1 is SGHVS, CDR2 FNYEAQ, per germline.

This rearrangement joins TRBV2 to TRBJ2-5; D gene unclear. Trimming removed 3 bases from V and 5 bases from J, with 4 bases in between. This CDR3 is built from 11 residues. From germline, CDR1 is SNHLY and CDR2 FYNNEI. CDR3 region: CASSEVETQYF. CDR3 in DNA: TGTGCCAGCAGTGAGGTGGAGACCCAGTACTTC.

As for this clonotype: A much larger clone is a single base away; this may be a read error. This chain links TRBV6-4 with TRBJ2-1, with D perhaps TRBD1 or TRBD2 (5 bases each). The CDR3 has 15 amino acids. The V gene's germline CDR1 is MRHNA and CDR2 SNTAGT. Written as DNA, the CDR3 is TGTGTCAGCAGCAATCTTGGGGGATCCTACAATGAGCAGTTCTTC. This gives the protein CVSSNLGGSYNEQFF.

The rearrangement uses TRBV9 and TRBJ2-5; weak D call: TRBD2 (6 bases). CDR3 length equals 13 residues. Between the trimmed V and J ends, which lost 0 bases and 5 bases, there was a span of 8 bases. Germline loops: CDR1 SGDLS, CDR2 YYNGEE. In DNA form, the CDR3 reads TGTGCCAGCAGCGTAGGGACTACGGAGACCCAGTACTTC. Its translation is CASSVGTTETQYF.